Listed here is a single T cell receptor (beta chain). Its antigen is as yet unknown. These data belong to a study of OX40 agonist ivuxolimab in advanced cancers. The repertoire was sequenced with immunoSEQ multiplex PCR; TCRdb's copy has only in-frame clones and lacks some. The sample contains about 35,000 clones, approximately 92% of which appear only once. Study observations and caveats: At doses 0.1 to 3.0 mg/kg, CD4+ and CD8+ clones expanded.

V shed 3 bases, J shed 4 bases, and the junction held 9 bases outside the gene matches. CDR3 length equals 17 residues. Germline CDR1 is LGHNA and CDR2 is YSLEER. The starting material was CD4+ or CD8+ T cells sorted from blood, obtained in a trial of the OX40 agonist ivuxolimab. The rearrangement uses TRBV4-3 and TRBJ2-5, with TRBD1 matching over 12 bases. The source of this sequence is an adult with an advanced solid tumor such as melanoma, head and neck, liver or kidney cancer. In DNA, the CDR3 is TGCGCCAGCAGCCAGGCCGGGACAGGGGGCGAGGGAGAGACCCAGTACTTC. This gives the protein CASSQAGTGGEGETQYF.